Reported below is one T cell receptor (beta chain). Sequencing used immunoSEQ multiplex PCR; TCRdb keeps in-frame clones, though not all of them. The sample comprises tens of thousands of clones, approximately 88% of which are singletons, and about 3.9% rests with the top ten. These data come from a study of blood T cell repertoires in COVID-19. Study as a whole: Sites in the United States, Italy and Spain provided acute and convalescent COVID-19 samples.

Sample: peripheral blood. The sequence was collected from a human donor in a cohort sampled during active COVID-19.

The CDR3 coding sequence is TGTGCCAGCACCCCCTCGAGTGGCAAAAACATTCAGTACTTC. The encoded protein is CASTPSSGKNIQYF. V and J are TRBV28 and TRBJ2-4; D unclear. The CDR3 has 14 amino acids. Germline CDR1 is MDHEN and CDR2 is SYDVKM. V lost 7 bases and J lost 3, with 13 bases in between.